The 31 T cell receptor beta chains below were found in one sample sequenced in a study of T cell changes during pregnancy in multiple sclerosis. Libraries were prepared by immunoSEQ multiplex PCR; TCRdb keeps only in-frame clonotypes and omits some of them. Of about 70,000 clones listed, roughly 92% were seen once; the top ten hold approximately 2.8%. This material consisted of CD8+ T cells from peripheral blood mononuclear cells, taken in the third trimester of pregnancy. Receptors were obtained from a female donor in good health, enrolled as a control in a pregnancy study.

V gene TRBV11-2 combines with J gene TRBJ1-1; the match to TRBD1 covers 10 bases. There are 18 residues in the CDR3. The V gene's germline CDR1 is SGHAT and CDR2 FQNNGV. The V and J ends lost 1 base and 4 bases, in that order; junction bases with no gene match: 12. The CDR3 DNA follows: TGTGCCAGCAGCTTAGCTCTAAAGGGACAGGGGTTGGGCACTGAAGCTTTCTTT. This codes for CASSLALKGQGLGTEAFF. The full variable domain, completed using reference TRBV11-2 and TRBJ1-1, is EAGVAQSPRYKIIEKRQSVAFWCNPISGHATLYWYQQILGQGPKLLIQFQNNGVVDDSQLPKDRFSAERLKGVDSTLKIQPAKLEDSAVYLCASSLALKGQGLGTEAFFGQGTRLTVV.

CDR3 region: CASSHPAAGHEQYF. The CDR3 DNA reads as TGTGCCAGCAGCCACCCCGCCGCGGGTCACGAGCAGTACTTC. The chain employs TRBV14 and TRBJ2-7; possibly TRBD2 for D (5 bases). Germline V gene lookup returns CDR1 SGHDN and CDR2 FVKESK. Deletions cut 3 bases from V and 5 bases from J, with 14 bases between. The length of the CDR3 is 14 residues.

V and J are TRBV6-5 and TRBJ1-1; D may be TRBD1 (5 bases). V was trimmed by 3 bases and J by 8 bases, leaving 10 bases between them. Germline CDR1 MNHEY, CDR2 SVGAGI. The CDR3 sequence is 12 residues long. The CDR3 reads CASSYGRAEAFF. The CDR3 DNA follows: TGTGCCAGCAGTTATGGCAGGGCCGAAGCTTTCTTT.

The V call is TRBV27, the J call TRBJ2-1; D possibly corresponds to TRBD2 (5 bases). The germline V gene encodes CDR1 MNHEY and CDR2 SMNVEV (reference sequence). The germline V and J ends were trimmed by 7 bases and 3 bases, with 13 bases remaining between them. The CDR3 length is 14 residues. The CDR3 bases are TGTGCCAGCATGGGGAGAGATTTCTACAATGAGCAGTTCTTC. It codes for CASMGRDFYNEQFF.

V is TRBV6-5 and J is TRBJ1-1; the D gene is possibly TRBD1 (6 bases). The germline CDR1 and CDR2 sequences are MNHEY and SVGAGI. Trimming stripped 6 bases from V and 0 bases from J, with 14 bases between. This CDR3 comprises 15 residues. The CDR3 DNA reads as TGTGCCAGCAGAATCACCGACAGGCTGAACACTGAAGCTTTCTTT. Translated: CASRITDRLNTEAFF.

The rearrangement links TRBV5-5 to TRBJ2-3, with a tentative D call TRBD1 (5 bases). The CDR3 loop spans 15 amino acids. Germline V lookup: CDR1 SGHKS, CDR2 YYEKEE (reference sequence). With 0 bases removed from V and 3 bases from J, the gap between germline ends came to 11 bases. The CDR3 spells CASSLEGAKTDTQYF. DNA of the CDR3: TGTGCCAGCAGCTTGGAAGGGGCTAAAACAGATACGCAGTATTTT.

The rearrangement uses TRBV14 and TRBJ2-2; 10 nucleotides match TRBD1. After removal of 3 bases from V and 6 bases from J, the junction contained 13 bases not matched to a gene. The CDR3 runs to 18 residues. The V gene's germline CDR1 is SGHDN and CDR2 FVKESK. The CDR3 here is CASSHPEGDRGNPGELFF. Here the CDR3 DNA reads TGTGCCAGCAGCCATCCAGAAGGGGACAGGGGCAATCCCGGGGAGCTGTTTTTT. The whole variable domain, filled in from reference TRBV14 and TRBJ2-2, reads EAGVTQFPSHSVIEKGQTVTLRCDPISGHDNLYWYRRVMGKEIKFLLHFVKESKQDESGMPNNRFLAERTGGTYSTLKVQPAELEDSGVYFCASSHPEGDRGNPGELFFGEGSRLTVL.

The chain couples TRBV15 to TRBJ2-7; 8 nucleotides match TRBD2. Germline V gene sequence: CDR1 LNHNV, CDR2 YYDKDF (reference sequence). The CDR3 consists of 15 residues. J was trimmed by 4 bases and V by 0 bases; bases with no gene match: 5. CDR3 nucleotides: TGTGCCACCAGCAGAGATAGCGGGGACCCTTACGAGCAGTACTTC. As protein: CATSRDSGDPYEQYF.

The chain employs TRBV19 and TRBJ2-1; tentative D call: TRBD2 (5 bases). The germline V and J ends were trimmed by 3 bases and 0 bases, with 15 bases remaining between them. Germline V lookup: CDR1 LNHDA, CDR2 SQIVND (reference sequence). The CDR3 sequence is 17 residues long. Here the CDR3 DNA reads TGTGCCAGTAGTATGAGAGGGCCTAGCTCCTCCTACAATGAGCAGTTCTTC. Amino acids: CASSMRGPSSSYNEQFF.

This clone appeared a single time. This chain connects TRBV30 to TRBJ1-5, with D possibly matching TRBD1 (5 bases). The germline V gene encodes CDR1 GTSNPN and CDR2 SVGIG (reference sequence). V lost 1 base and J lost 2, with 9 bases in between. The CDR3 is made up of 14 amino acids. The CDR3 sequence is CAWSEGRGNQPQHF. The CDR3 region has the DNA TGTGCCTGGAGTGAGGGGCGCGGCAATCAGCCCCAGCATTTT. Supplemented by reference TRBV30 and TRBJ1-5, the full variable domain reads SQTIHQWPATLVQPVGSPLSLECTVEGTSNPNLYWYRQAAGRGLQLLFYSVGIGQISSEVPQNLSASRPQDRQFILSSKKLLLSDSGFYLCAWSEGRGNQPQHFGDGTRLSIL.

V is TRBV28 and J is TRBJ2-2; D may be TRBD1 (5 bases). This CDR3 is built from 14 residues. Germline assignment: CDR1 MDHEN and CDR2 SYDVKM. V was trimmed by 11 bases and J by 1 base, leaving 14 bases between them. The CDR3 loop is CAHRQGENTGELFF. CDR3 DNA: TGTGCCCATAGACAAGGGGAGAACACCGGGGAGCTGTTTTTT.

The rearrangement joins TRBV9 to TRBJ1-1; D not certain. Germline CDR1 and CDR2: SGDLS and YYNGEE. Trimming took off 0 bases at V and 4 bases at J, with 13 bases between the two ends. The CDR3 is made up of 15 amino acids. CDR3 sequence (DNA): TGTGCCAGCAGCGTAGTGGGCAGTATAGGCACTGAAGCTTTCTTT. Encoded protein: CASSVVGSIGTEAFF.

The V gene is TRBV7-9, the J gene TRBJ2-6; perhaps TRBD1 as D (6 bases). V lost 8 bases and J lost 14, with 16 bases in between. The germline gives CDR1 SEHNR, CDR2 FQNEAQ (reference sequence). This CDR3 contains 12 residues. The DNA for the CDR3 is TGTGCCAGCCGGGACAACGCTATGATCCTGACTTTC. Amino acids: CASRDNAMILTF.

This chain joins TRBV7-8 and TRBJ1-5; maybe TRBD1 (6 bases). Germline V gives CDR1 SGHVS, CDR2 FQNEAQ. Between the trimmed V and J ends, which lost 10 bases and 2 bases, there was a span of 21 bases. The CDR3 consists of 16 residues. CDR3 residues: CATKRGVAGGNQPQHF. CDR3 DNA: TGTGCCACTAAAAGGGGTGTCGCAGGGGGCAATCAGCCCCAGCATTTT.

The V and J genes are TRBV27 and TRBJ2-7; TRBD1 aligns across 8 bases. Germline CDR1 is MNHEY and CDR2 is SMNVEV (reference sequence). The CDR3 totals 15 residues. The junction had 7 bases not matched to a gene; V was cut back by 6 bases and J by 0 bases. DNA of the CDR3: TGTGCCAGCAGCTCTGGACAGGGAAACTCCTACGAGCAGTACTTC. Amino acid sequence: CASSSGQGNSYEQYF.

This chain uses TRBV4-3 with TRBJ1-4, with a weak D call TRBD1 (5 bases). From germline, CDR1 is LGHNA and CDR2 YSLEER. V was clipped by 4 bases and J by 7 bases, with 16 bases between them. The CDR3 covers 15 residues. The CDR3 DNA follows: TGCGCCAGCAGCCCACAGAATGGAGGGGCTGAAAAACTGTTTTTT. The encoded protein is CASSPQNGGAEKLFF.

The DNA of the CDR3 is TGTGCTGTCGGGAACACTGAAGCTTTCTTT. Translation gives CAVGNTEAFF. This chain connects TRBV2 to TRBJ1-1; D not certain. CDR1 SNHLY and CDR2 FYNNEI come from the germline V gene. The CDR3 sequence is 10 residues long. Supplemented by reference TRBV2 and TRBJ1-1, the full variable domain reads EPEVTQTPSHQVTQMGQEVILRCVPISNHLYFYWYRQILGQKVEFLVSFYNNEISEKSEIFDDQFSVERPDGSNFTLKIRSTKLEDSAMYFCAVGNTEAFFGQGTRLTVV.

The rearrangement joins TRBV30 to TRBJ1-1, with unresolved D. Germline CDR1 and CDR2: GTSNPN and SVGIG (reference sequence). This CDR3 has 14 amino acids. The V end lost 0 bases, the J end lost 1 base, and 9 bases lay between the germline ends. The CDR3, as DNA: TGTGCCTGGAGTGTAATATGGGCGAACACTGAAGCTTTCTTT. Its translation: CAWSVIWANTEAFF. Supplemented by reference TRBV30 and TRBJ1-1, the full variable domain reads SQTIHQWPATLVQPVGSPLSLECTVEGTSNPNLYWYRQAAGRGLQLLFYSVGIGQISSEVPQNLSASRPQDRQFILSSKKLLLSDSGFYLCAWSVIWANTEAFFGQGTRLTVV.

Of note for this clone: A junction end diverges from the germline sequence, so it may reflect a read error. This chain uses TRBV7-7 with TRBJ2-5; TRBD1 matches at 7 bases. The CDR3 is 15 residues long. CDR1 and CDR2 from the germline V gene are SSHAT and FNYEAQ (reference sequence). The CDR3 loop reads CASSLVSGGSETQYF. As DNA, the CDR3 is TGTGCTAGCAGCTTAGTATCAGGGGGAAGCGAGACCCAGTACTTC. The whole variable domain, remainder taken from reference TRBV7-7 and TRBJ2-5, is GAGVSQSPRYKVTKRGQDVTLRCDPISSHATLYWYQQALGQGPEFLTYFNYEAQPDKSGLPSDRFSAERPEGSISTLTIQRTEQRDSAMYRCASSLVSGGSETQYFGPGTRLLVL.

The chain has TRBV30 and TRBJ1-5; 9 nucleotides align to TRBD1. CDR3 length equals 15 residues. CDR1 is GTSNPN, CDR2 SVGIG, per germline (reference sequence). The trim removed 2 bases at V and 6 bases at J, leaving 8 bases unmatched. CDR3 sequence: CAWSPGQGGGQPQHF. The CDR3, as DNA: TGTGCCTGGAGTCCGGGACAGGGAGGAGGTCAGCCCCAGCATTTT.

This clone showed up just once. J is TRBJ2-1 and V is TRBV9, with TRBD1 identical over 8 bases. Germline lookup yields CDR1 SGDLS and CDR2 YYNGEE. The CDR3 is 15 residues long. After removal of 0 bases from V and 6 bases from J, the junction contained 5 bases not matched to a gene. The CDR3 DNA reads TGTGCCAGCAGCGTAGGGCAGGGGGCGGGCAATGAGCAGTTCTTC. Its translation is CASSVGQGAGNEQFF.

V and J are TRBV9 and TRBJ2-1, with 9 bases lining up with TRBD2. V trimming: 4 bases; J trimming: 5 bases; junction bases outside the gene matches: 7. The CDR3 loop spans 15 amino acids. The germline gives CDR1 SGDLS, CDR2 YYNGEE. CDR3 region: CASSTRLAEHNEQFF. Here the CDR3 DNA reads TGTGCCAGCAGCACCCGACTAGCGGAGCACAATGAGCAGTTCTTC.

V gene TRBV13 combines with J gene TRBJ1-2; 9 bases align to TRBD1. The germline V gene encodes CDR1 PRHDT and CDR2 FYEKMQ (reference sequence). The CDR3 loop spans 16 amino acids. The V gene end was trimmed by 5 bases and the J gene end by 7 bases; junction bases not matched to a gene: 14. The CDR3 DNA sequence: TGTGCCAGCAGCCCTAAAGGAGGACAGGGGCTGGTTGGCTACACCTTC. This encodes CASSPKGGQGLVGYTF. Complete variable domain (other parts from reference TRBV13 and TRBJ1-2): AAGVIQSPRHLIKEKRETATLKCYPIPRHDTVYWYQQGPGQDPQFLISFYEKMQSDKGSIPDRFSAQQFSDYHSELNMSSLELGDSALYFCASSPKGGQGLVGYTFGSGTRLTVV.

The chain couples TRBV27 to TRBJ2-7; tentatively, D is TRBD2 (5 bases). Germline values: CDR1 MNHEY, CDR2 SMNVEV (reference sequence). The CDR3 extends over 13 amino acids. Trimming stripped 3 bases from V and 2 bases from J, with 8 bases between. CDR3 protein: CASSFSGAYEQYF. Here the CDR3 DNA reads TGTGCCAGCAGTTTTTCCGGGGCCTACGAGCAGTACTTC.

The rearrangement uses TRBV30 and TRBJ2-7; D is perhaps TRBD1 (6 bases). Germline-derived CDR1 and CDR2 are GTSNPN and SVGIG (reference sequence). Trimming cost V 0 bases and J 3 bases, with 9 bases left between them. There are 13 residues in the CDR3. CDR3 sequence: CAWSVVRGYEQYF. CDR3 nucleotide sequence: TGTGCCTGGAGTGTGGTCAGGGGCTACGAGCAGTACTTC.

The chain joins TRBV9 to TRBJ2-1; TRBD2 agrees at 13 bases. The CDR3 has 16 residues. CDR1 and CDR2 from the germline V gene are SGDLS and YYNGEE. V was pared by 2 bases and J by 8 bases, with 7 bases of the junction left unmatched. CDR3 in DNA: TGTGCCAGCAGCGTGAGACTAGCGGGGGGTCACGATGAGCAGTTCTTC. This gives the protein CASSVRLAGGHDEQFF.

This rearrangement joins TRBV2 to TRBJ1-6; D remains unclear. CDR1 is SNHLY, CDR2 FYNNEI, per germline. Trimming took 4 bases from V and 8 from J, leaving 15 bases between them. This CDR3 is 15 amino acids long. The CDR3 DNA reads TGTGCCAGCAGTGCTACCCGCTCCGGGGATTCACCCCTCCACTTT. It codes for CASSATRSGDSPLHF.

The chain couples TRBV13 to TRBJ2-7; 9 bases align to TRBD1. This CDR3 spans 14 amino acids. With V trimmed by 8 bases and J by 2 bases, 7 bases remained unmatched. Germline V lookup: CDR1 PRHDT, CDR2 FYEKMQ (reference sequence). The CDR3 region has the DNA TGTGCCAGCGGAACAGGGGGCTCCCCCTACGAGCAGTACTTC. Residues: CASGTGGSPYEQYF.

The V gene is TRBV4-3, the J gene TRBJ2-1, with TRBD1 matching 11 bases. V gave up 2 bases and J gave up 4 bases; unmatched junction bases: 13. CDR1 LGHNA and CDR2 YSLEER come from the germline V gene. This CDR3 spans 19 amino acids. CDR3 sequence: CASSQRGYPGTGGYNEQFF. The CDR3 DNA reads TGCGCCAGCAGCCAACGGGGATATCCCGGGACAGGGGGGTACAATGAGCAGTTCTTC.

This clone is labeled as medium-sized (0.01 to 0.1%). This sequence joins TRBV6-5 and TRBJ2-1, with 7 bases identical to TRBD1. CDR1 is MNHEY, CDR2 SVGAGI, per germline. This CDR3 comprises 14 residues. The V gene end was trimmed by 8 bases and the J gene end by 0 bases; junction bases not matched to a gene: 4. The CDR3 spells CASFAGGSYNEQFF. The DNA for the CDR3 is TGTGCCAGCTTTGCAGGGGGCTCCTACAATGAGCAGTTCTTC.

The CDR3: CSGGGGLDYGYTF. CDR3 coding DNA: TGCAGCGGGGGGGGAGGGCTGGACTATGGCTACACCTTC. The rearrangement uses TRBV29-1 and TRBJ1-2; weak D call: TRBD1 (5 bases). The germline CDR1 and CDR2 sequences are SQVTM and ANQGSEA. Trimming cost V 7 bases and J 3 bases, with 15 bases left between them. The CDR3 runs 13 residues.